One and the same sample provided the 29 T cell receptor beta chains below, sequenced in a study of HIV-infected patients and healthy controls. Follow-up blood was drawn about 14 weeks, roughly three months, after antiretroviral therapy began. All unsorted peripheral T cells were captured because whole blood was used without fractionation. Reverse transcription used around 480 ng RNA and constant-region primers for alpha and beta. Each of the alpha and beta chains got its own library through chain-specific third strand synthesis with indices. MiXCR, run by TCRdb on the 5' RACE reads, gives a single entry per CDR3 protein. Altogether 4,500 to 6,500 distinct CDR3 sequences are present, about 8.7% being singletons, with the ten largest covering 27%. The sequencing here drew on blood, taken during antiretroviral therapy. The source is an adult with HIV infection.

This clonotype came up many times. The V call is TRBV9, the J call TRBJ2-1; 10 bases map to TRBD2. This CDR3 has 15 amino acids. The V segment lost 4 bases and the J segment 4 bases; nucleotides outside the gene matches: 5. The germline gives CDR1 SGDLS, CDR2 YYNGEE. The CDR3, as DNA: TGTGCCAGCAGCCCCAGGACTAGCGGATACAATGAGCAGTTCTTC. Its protein is CASSPRTSGYNEQFF.

This clonotype was picked up many times. The J gene is TRBJ2-1, the V gene TRBV20-1; perhaps TRBD2 as D (6 bases). The CDR3 sequence is 13 residues long. Germline values: CDR1 DFQATT, CDR2 SNEGSKA (reference sequence). Between the trimmed V and J ends, which lost 6 bases and 0 bases, there was a span of 9 bases. The CDR3 coding sequence is TGCAGTGCCTGGGACTCCTCCTACAATGAGCAGTTCTTC. Translation gives CSAWDSSYNEQFF.

This clonotype has at least ten counts. This chain uses TRBV4-1 with TRBJ1-1; TRBD1 is a possible D gene (5 bases). The CDR3 loop spans 17 amino acids. Germline V gene data show CDR1 as MGHRA and CDR2 as YSYEKL. The ends were cut back, 3 bases at V and 3 bases at J, with 20 bases in the middle. The CDR3 protein is CASSHISGGSGHTEAFF. Written as DNA, the CDR3 is TGCGCCAGCAGCCACATAAGCGGGGGATCCGGTCACACTGAAGCTTTCTTT.

This clonotype was seen ten or more times. This CDR3 is CSALGWGADTEAFF. The CDR3 coding sequence is TGCAGTGCCCTAGGATGGGGGGCGGACACTGAAGCTTTCTTT. The genes are TRBV20-1 and TRBJ1-1; D is perhaps TRBD1 (6 bases). Germline CDR1 DFQATT, CDR2 SNEGSKA (reference sequence). V lost 6 bases to trimming and J lost 3 bases, with 17 bases between them. This CDR3 is built from 14 residues.

In this sample, this clonotype turned up many times. The chain couples TRBV5-6 to TRBJ2-2; 12 bases agree with TRBD2. Germline V gene data show CDR1 as SGHDT and CDR2 as YYEEEE. The J segment lost 1 base and the V segment lost 4 bases, leaving 5 bases of the junction unmatched. CDR3 length: 17 amino acids. Here the CDR3 reads CASSVMTSGRNTGELFF. CDR3 DNA: TGTGCCAGCAGCGTTATGACTAGCGGGAGGAACACCGGGGAGCTGTTTTTT.

This clonotype was seen ten or more times. V and J are TRBV29-1 and TRBJ2-3; 10 bases map to TRBD2. V lost 4 bases and J lost 1; bases outside the gene matches: 2. The germline V gene encodes CDR1 SQVTM and CDR2 ANQGSEA. CDR3 length: 14 residues. The CDR3 DNA reads TGCAGCGTTGTACTAGCGGGGCGCACAGATACGCAGTATTTT. Its protein is CSVVLAGRTDTQYF.

Within the sample, this clonotype is medium-sized. The gene calls are TRBV5-1 and TRBJ2-5; no reliable D call. This CDR3 region has 13 residues. Germline CDR1 and CDR2: SGHRS and YFSETQ. V was trimmed by 4 bases and J by 1 base, leaving 8 bases between them. This chain's CDR3 is CASSPLRQETQYF. In DNA, the CDR3 is TGCGCCAGCAGCCCCCTCCGCCAAGAGACCCAGTACTTC. The full variable domain, with the rest looked up from reference TRBV5-1 and TRBJ2-5, is KAGVTQTPRYLIKTRGQQVTLSCSPISGHRSVSWYQQTPGQGLQFLFEYFSETQRNKGNFPGRFSGRQFSNSRSEMNVSTLELGDSALYLCASSPLRQETQYFGPGTRLLVL.

V is TRBV20-1 and J is TRBJ1-3; no clear D. V was pared by 1 base and J by 1 base, with 11 bases between. Germline V gives CDR1 DFQATT, CDR2 SNEGSKA (reference sequence). The CDR3 totals 15 residues. Written as DNA, the CDR3 is TGCAGTGCTAGAGTGCGGTTGGTATCTGGAAACACCATATATTTT. Protein: CSARVRLVSGNTIYF.

This clonotype was found a few times. This chain connects TRBV19 to TRBJ2-3, with D possibly TRBD2 on 6 matching bases. The CDR3 has 16 residues. With 3 bases removed from V and 2 bases from J, the gap between germline ends came to 15 bases. The V gene's germline CDR1 is LNHDA and CDR2 SQIVND (reference sequence). In nucleotides, the CDR3 is TGTGCCAGTAGTATTGAGGCTAGCGACTTCACAGATACGCAGTATTTT. Amino acid sequence: CASSIEASDFTDTQYF. Drawing the rest from reference TRBV19 and TRBJ2-3, the complete variable domain is DGGITQSPKYLFRKEGQNVTLSCEQNLNHDAMYWYRQDPGQGLRLIYYSQIVNDFQKGDIAEGYSVSREKKESFPLTVTSAQKNPTAFYLCASSIEASDFTDTQYFGPGTRLTVL.

This clonotype occurred many times. The chain joins TRBV6-1 to TRBJ2-1, with D maybe TRBD2 (5 bases). Germline CDR1 MNHNS, CDR2 SASEGT. This CDR3 has 16 residues. Deletions cut 7 bases from V and 6 bases from J, with 22 bases between. The CDR3 coding sequence is TGTGCCAGCAAAACATCGACGGGATCCATATCCAATGAGCAGTTCTTC. Amino acid sequence: CASKTSTGSISNEQFF.

This clonotype was recorded at least ten times. The chain combines TRBV12-3 or TRBV12-4 with TRBJ1-2; D is unresolved. Trimming pared 3 bases from V and 2 bases from J, leaving 10 bases between. The CDR3 contains 14 residues. The CDR3 sequence: CASSFTQANYGYTF. Here the CDR3 DNA reads TGTGCCAGCAGTTTTACCCAGGCCAACTATGGCTACACCTTC.

This clonotype occurred many times. The chain combines TRBV7-9 with TRBJ2-2, with 9 bases fitting TRBD1. This CDR3 comprises 17 residues. Per the germline V gene, CDR1 is SEHNR and CDR2 is FQNEAQ (reference sequence). The ends lost 5 bases at V and 3 bases at J; junction bases unmatched: 10. CDR3 sequence (DNA): TGTGCCAGCAGCGGCAACCGGGACAGGGAGGACACCGGGGAGCTGTTTTTT. It translates to CASSGNRDREDTGELFF.

This clonotype was counted at least ten times. The chain is built from TRBV7-9 and TRBJ2-1; 8 bases line up with TRBD2. Germline CDR1 is SEHNR and CDR2 is FQNEAQ (reference sequence). CDR3 length: 16 amino acids. The trim removed 5 bases at V and 5 bases at J, leaving 11 bases unmatched. CDR3 nucleotide sequence: TGTGCCAGCAGCCAAGCGCGGGGGGCGCGTGACAATGAGCAGTTCTTC. Its protein is CASSQARGARDNEQFF.

Many counts were recorded for this clonotype. V usage is TRBV7-2 and J usage is TRBJ2-2; maybe TRBD1 (5 bases). Per the germline V gene, CDR1 is SGHTA and CDR2 is FQGNSA. With 5 bases removed from V and 4 bases from J, the gap between germline ends came to 17 bases. The CDR3 covers 16 residues. The CDR3 nucleotides are TGTGCCAGCAGCAAGATGGGGCCCATCAGCACCGGGGAGCTGTTTTTT. Encoded protein: CASSKMGPISTGELFF.

In this sample, this clonotype turned up many times. This sequence joins TRBV5-1 and TRBJ2-1; possibly TRBD2 for D (6 bases). Germline V gene lookup returns CDR1 SGHRS and CDR2 YFSETQ. V was cut by 1 base and J by 6 bases, with 26 bases left in between. CDR3 size: 19 residues. The CDR3 protein is CASSLSGHPAAGNANEQFF. CDR3 DNA sequence: TGCGCCAGCAGCTTGTCAGGCCATCCCGCGGCGGGAAATGCCAATGAGCAGTTCTTC.

Many counts were recorded for this clonotype. This rearrangement joins TRBV12-3 or TRBV12-4 to TRBJ1-5; tentative D call: TRBD1 (5 bases). Between the trimmed V and J ends, which lost 6 bases and 4 bases, there was a span of 19 bases. The CDR3 has 16 amino acids. The CDR3 region is CASSFGRQGGNQPQHF. The DNA of the CDR3 is TGTGCCAGCAGCTTTGGTAGGCAGGGAGGTAATCAGCCCCAGCATTTT.

The chain couples TRBV7-2 to TRBJ1-4; the match to TRBD1 covers 9 bases. Germline CDR1 reads SGHTA; CDR2 reads FQGNSA. The ends lost 2 bases at V and 7 bases at J; junction bases unmatched: 5. The CDR3 is made up of 15 amino acids. The CDR3 bases are TGTGCCAGCAGCTTACAGATGGGACAGGGTGAAAAACTGTTTTTT. Translated, it gives CASSLQMGQGEKLFF.

This clonotype appeared many times. V is TRBV27 and J is TRBJ1-2; D might be TRBD1 (5 bases). The CDR3 is 15 residues long. Germline CDR1 is MNHEY and CDR2 is SMNVEV (reference sequence). Trimming took off 7 bases at V and 4 bases at J, with 19 bases between the two ends. The CDR3 reads CASTLRADSSYGYTF. CDR3 DNA sequence: TGTGCCAGCACCCTGAGGGCCGACAGCAGCTATGGCTACACCTTC.

This clonotype qualifies as medium-sized. The chain joins TRBV28 to TRBJ2-7, with D unresolved. This CDR3 comprises 13 residues. The germline V and J ends were trimmed by 3 bases and 2 bases, with 8 bases remaining between them. From germline, CDR1 is MDHEN and CDR2 SYDVKM. The CDR3 sequence: CASSFLGTYEQYF. The CDR3 DNA reads TGTGCCAGCAGTTTTTTAGGGACCTACGAGCAGTACTTC.

In its sample, this clonotype ranks as medium-sized. The chain couples TRBV7-2 to TRBJ2-1; D could derive from TRBD1 or TRBD2 (5 bases each). This CDR3 is built from 14 residues. The V and J ends lost 0 bases and 6 bases respectively, with 9 bases between them. Germline CDR1 is SGHTA and CDR2 is FQGNSA. The CDR3 here is CASSLAAGANEQFF. The CDR3 nucleotides read TGTGCCAGCAGCTTAGCGGCCGGGGCCAATGAGCAGTTCTTC.

The table lists this clonotype with a few counts. This chain connects TRBV11-2 to TRBJ2-1; the D is unclear. Germline CDR1 SGHAT, CDR2 FQNNGV. This CDR3 region has 15 residues. V lost 3 bases, J lost 3 bases, and 12 bases lay in between. CDR3 DNA sequence: TGTGCCAGCAGCTTGAAAGGAGTAAACTACAATGAGCAGTTCTTC. Translating gives CASSLKGVNYNEQFF.

By share, this clonotype counts as medium-sized (0.01 to 0.1%). V and J are TRBV27 and TRBJ2-1; 10 nucleotides agree with TRBD2. The junction had 8 bases not matched to a gene; V was cut back by 8 bases and J by 4 bases. This CDR3 comprises 15 residues. Germline assignment: CDR1 MNHEY and CDR2 SMNVEV (reference sequence). The CDR3 protein is CASRLTSGNYNEQFF. The DNA of the CDR3 is TGTGCCAGCCGCCTCACTAGCGGGAATTACAATGAGCAGTTCTTC.

Concerning this clonotype itself: The junction departs from germline at one end; a sequencing error may be responsible. The chain carries TRBV7-7 and TRBJ2-1; D possibly corresponds to TRBD1 (5 bases). Germline CDR1 reads SSHAT; CDR2 reads FNYEAQ (reference sequence). The CDR3 length is 19 residues. CDR3 sequence: CASSFFPVDTALSYNEQFF. In nucleotides, the CDR3 is TGTGCTAGCAGCTTTTTCCCGGTGGACACGGCATTATCCTACAATGAGCAGTTCTTC.

This chain connects TRBV18 to TRBJ2-7, with 12 bases fitting TRBD1. The CDR3 has 14 amino acids. From germline, CDR1 is KGHSH and CDR2 LQKENI. V trimming: 3 bases; J trimming: 7 bases; junction bases outside the gene matches: 4. CDR3 DNA: TGTGCCAGCTCACCCCGGGACAGGGGGCAGGAGCAGTACTTC. This sequence encodes CASSPRDRGQEQYF. Together with reference TRBV18 and TRBJ2-7, the CDR3 gives the full variable domain: NAGVMQNPRHLVRRRGQEARLRCSPMKGHSHVYWYRQLPEEGLKFMVYLQKENIIDESGMPKERFSAEFPKEGPSILRIQQVVRGDSAAYFCASSPRDRGQEQYFGPGTRLTVT.

This clonotype was detected many times. The chain combines TRBV20-1 with TRBJ2-7; a possible D gene is TRBD1 (7 bases). Deletions cut 0 bases from V and 0 bases from J, with 18 bases between. CDR3 length: 17 amino acids. The germline V gene encodes CDR1 DFQATT and CDR2 SNEGSKA (reference sequence). In DNA, the CDR3 is TGCAGTGCTAGAGATGGCGGGACAGCCACTTTCTCCTACGAGCAGTACTTC. Its protein product is CSARDGGTATFSYEQYF.

This clonotype showed up just a few times. The CDR3 reads CASSRSGGNQPQHF. CDR3 nucleotide sequence: TGTGCCAGCAGCAGGAGTGGGGGGAATCAGCCCCAGCATTTT. The rearrangement links TRBV28 to TRBJ1-5, with D perhaps matching TRBD1 (5 bases). The V gene's germline CDR1 is MDHEN and CDR2 SYDVKM. The CDR3 loop spans 14 amino acids. Trimming cost V 6 bases and J 4 bases, with 13 bases left between them.

This clonotype was counted at least ten times. This sequence joins TRBV28 and TRBJ2-7; possible D gene TRBD2, 6 bases. V lost 6 bases, J lost 4 bases, and 13 bases lay in between. Per the germline V gene, CDR1 is MDHEN and CDR2 is SYDVKM. The CDR3 runs to 13 residues. CDR3 bases: TGTGCCAGCAGGGACCCGGGGGAATACGAGCAGTACTTC. Amino acid sequence: CASRDPGEYEQYF.

This clonotype occurred many times. This chain links TRBV28 with TRBJ1-1; D remains unclear. Deletions cut 7 bases from V and 4 bases from J, with 19 bases between. Germline V CDR1 and CDR2: MDHEN, SYDVKM. The CDR3 length is 15 residues. CDR3 in amino acids: CASKRVEGLGTEAFF. CDR3 nucleotide sequence: TGTGCCAGCAAGAGGGTAGAGGGTCTAGGCACTGAAGCTTTCTTT.

V and J are TRBV28 and TRBJ2-5; the D is unclear. CDR1 is MDHEN and CDR2 is SYDVKM in the germline V gene. The CDR3 extends over 11 amino acids. V was cut by 5 bases and J by 7 bases, with 8 bases left in between. The CDR3 coding sequence is TGTGCCAGCAGTCCCCACGCGACCCAGTACTTC. It codes for CASSPHATQYF.